These 10 T cell receptor beta chains originate from one sample sequenced in a study of radiotherapy plus CTLA-4 blockade in lung cancer (dated by TCRdb to the late 2010s). The method behind the library was the immunoSEQ multiplex PCR assay. In its TCRdb copy, this immuneACCESS table keeps in-frame sequences only and misses some clones. Where compared with another copy, unresolved V genes explain less than half of these, and the others have no known cause. This sample is represented by 81,000 or so clones; about 78% of them were singletons. Jointly, the top ten make up roughly 20% of the sample. The sample in question was peripheral blood, obtained from a patient treated with radiotherapy plus ipilimumab. The source of these receptors is a human donor with non-small cell lung cancer whose response to radiotherapy plus ipilimumab could not be evaluated. Some clones in this sample may be carry-over from other donors' samples.

This clone was seen only once. The chain links TRBV28 to TRBJ2-5; possible D gene TRBD2, 5 bases. The DNA end favors TRBJ2-7, so the J call may be wrong. This CDR3 has 15 amino acids. The V gene's germline CDR1 is MDHEN and CDR2 SYDVKM. DNA of the CDR3: TGTGCCAGCAAAATTGAGGGTCCGAGCTCCTACGAGCAGTACTTC. It specifies CASKIEGPSSYEQYF.

The chain uses TRBV5-6 and TRBJ2-5; D unclear. The V gene's germline CDR1 is SGHDT and CDR2 YYEEEE. The CDR3 spans 15 residues. V was trimmed by 4 bases and J by 1 base, leaving 14 bases between them. In DNA form, the CDR3 reads TGTGCCAGCAGCCCGATAGCCGGGTTCCAAGAGACCCAGTACTTC. Translation gives CASSPIAGFQETQYF.

V is TRBV7-9 and J is TRBJ1-1; maybe TRBD1 (6 bases). The CDR3 runs 14 residues. V was trimmed by 5 bases and J by 2 bases, leaving 12 bases between them. CDR1 and CDR2 (germline): SEHNR, FQNEAQ (reference sequence). The CDR3 protein is CASSPQTGNTEAFF. Written as DNA, the CDR3 is TGTGCCAGCAGCCCCCAGACAGGCAACACTGAAGCTTTCTTT.

This clone occurred a few times. The rearrangement links TRBV15 to TRBJ2-7, with D perhaps TRBD2 (6 bases). CDR3 size: 14 residues. Germline assignment: CDR1 LNHNV and CDR2 YYDKDF (reference sequence). V was cut by 5 bases and J by 2 bases, with 13 bases left in between. The DNA for the CDR3 is TGTGCCACCAGCGGGGGACTGAATACCTACGAGCAGTACTTC. Translating gives CATSGGLNTYEQYF.

The chain is built from TRBV6-1 and TRBJ2-2; 7 nucleotides line up with TRBD2. The CDR3 runs to 13 residues. Trimming took 3 bases from V and 8 from J; bases not matched to a gene: 3. Germline lookup yields CDR1 MNHNS and CDR2 SASEGT. DNA of the CDR3: TGTGCCAGCAGTGATAGCGGGTGGGGGGAGCTGTTTTTT. This gives the protein CASSDSGWGELFF.

The sample holds a few counts of this clone. The chain links TRBV7-9 to TRBJ2-1; D uncertain. The CDR3 runs 14 residues. Per the germline V gene, CDR1 is SEHNR and CDR2 is FQNEAQ (reference sequence). V lost 3 bases and J lost 5, with 11 bases in between. The CDR3 nucleotides read TGTGCCAGCAGCTTCCTCGAGTATCACAATGAGCAGTTCTTC. Protein: CASSFLEYHNEQFF.

The gene calls are TRBV4-3 and TRBJ2-7; 7 bases agree with TRBD1. Germline CDR1 and CDR2: LGHNA and YSLEER. V lost 0 bases, J lost 3 bases, and 5 bases stayed unmatched. The CDR3 totals 15 residues. The CDR3 region has the DNA TGCGCCAGCAGCCAAGAAGGGGGCGACGGCTACGAGCAGTACTTC. Protein product: CASSQEGGDGYEQYF.

The chain links TRBV19 to TRBJ1-5; 9 nucleotides line up with TRBD1. The V gene's germline CDR1 is LNHDA and CDR2 SQIVND (reference sequence). V was clipped by 2 bases and J by 2 bases; unmatched bases: 4. The CDR3 runs to 16 residues. CDR3 residues: CASSIRQGERNQPQHF. CDR3 DNA: TGTGCCAGTAGTATAAGACAGGGGGAGCGCAATCAGCCCCAGCATTTT.

The V and J genes are TRBV5-1 and TRBJ2-3; D ambiguous. The CDR3 totals 12 residues. Germline CDR1 SGHRS, CDR2 YFSETQ. Trimming pared 5 bases from V and 6 bases from J, leaving 10 bases between. The CDR3 loop reads CASRATGDTQYF. The CDR3 nucleotides read TGCGCCAGCAGGGCGACCGGGGATACGCAGTATTTT.

This clone came up once. The chain combines TRBV27 with TRBJ1-2, with TRBD1 matching 12 bases. CDR3 size: 14 residues. From germline, CDR1 is MNHEY and CDR2 SMNVEV (reference sequence). After removal of 3 bases from V and 8 bases from J, the junction contained 4 bases not matched to a gene. The CDR3 is CASSLGQGAWGYTF. The CDR3 DNA is TGTGCCAGCAGTTTGGGACAGGGGGCTTGGGGCTACACCTTC.